This T cell receptor (beta chain) came from a study of blood T cell repertoires in COVID-19. Study summary: Donors in the United States, Italy and Spain gave samples during acute or convalescent COVID-19.

In the original workflow: It was from reference gene primer amplification that nucleated cell counts were estimated. Sequencing used immunoSEQ multiplex PCR; TCRdb keeps in-frame clones, though not all of them. The D gene and trimming were derived from the DNA, and the V and J assignments and clone size from that table. The sample yields about 210,000 clones, around 83% seen once. This clone has a single count. The CDR3 has 14 amino acids. V dropped 4 bases and J dropped 2 bases, with 9 bases sitting between them. Per the germline V gene, CDR1 is MNHNY and CDR2 is SVGAGI (reference sequence). This receptor was identified in a woman between 65 and 79 years old with COVID-19, enrolled during active disease. What was sequenced was peripheral blood. The chain couples TRBV6-6 to TRBJ2-1; a weak D match, TRBD1 (5 bases). DNA for the CDR3: TGTGCCAGCAGTTCCCAGGGTCCCTACAATGAGCAGTTCTTC. Translation gives CASSSQGPYNEQFF.